This is a list of T cell receptor beta chains from one sample in a study of cytomegalovirus exposure and HLA in healthy donors. Data came from immunoSEQ multiplex PCR; TCRdb stores just in-frame clones and leaves some out. Here the sample spans about 110,000 clones, approximately 85% being singletons. The sequenced sample was PBMCs. The receptors were gathered from a woman aged 18 to 35 in good health and CMV-seronegative. The CDR3 runs from the conserved cysteine through the conserved F or W. D genes are given only for firm matches. Only some rows state a clone size, as once, few, many or a class for expanded clones.

TRBD2	TRBV6-1	TRBJ2-3	-	TGTGCCAGCAACTGGGGGAGGGGAGGCGATACGCAGTATTTT	CASNWGRGGDTQYF
TRBD2	TRBV4-1	TRBJ2-7	-	TGCGCCAGCAGCCCCCGACTAGCGGGGGGCTACGAGCAGTACTTC	CASSPRLAGGYEQYF
-	TRBV5-4	TRBJ2-5	-	TGTGCCAGCAGCTTGGTGCCCCAGGGCAACCAAGAGACCCAGTACTTC	CASSLVPQGNQETQYF
-	TRBV5-1	TRBJ2-1	once	TGCGCCAGCAGCTCTCAATTGTTATCGAGCCTCCCCTACAATGAGCAGTTCTTC	CASSSQLLSSLPYNEQFF
TRBD1	TRBV9	TRBJ2-7	-	TGTGCCAGCAGCCATCCTAGACAGGGAAGGGGCTACGAGCAGTACTTC	CASSHPRQGRGYEQYF
TRBD1	TRBV10-1	TRBJ1-3	-	TGCGCCAGCAATCCCACAGGGGCCTACTCTGGAAACACCATATATTTT	CASNPTGAYSGNTIYF
TRBD2	TRBV2	TRBJ2-1	once	TGTGCCAGCAGTGTCGTGCGGGGGGACTACAATGAGCAGTTCTTC	CASSVVRGDYNEQFF
TRBD1	TRBV27	TRBJ2-7	-	TGTGCCAGCAGTTACTCGGGACAGTACTACGAGCAGTACTTC	CASSYSGQYYEQYF
TRBD1	TRBV7-7	TRBJ1-4	-	TGTGCCAGCAGCTCGACAGGGCCGCCTAATGAAAAACTGTTTTTT	CASSSTGPPNEKLFF
-	TRBV2	TRBJ2-1	few	TGTGCCAGCAGTGATAACAGGGATACACCTGAGCAGTTCTTC	CASSDNRDTPEQFF
-	TRBV6-1	TRBJ2-2	many	TGTGCCAGAACAGGCGGGGAGCTGTTTTTT	CARTGGELFF
-	TRBV6-4	TRBJ1-5	-	TGTGCCAGTGGTTTACAGGGAGTTGAGCAGCCCCAGCATTTT	CASGLQGVEQPQHF
-	TRBV7-2	TRBJ1-2	few	TGTGCCAGCAGCTTAGGGCTAGCCCTTAACTATGGCTACACCTTC	CASSLGLALNYGYTF
TRBD2	TRBV28	TRBJ2-7	few	TGTGCTGCCAGGGAGGGGTCCTCCCACGAGCAGTACTTC	CAAREGSSHEQYF
TRBD1	TRBV2	TRBJ2-2	-	TGTGCCAGCAGCGACAGGGCGGGCGGGGAGCTGTTTTTT	CASSDRAGGELFF
-	TRBV29-1	TRBJ2-7	-	TGCAGCGTTGTTGATGGTCAGGTCCCCTACGAGCAGTACTTC	CSVVDGQVPYEQYF
TRBD1	TRBV2	TRBJ1-5	-	TGTGCCAGCAGTGGGGGGACAGGGGGCAATCAGCCCCAGCATTTT	CASSGGTGGNQPQHF
TRBD1	TRBV2	TRBJ2-7	-	TGTGCCAGCAGTGGTGGGACAGACACATCCTACGAGCAGTACTTC	CASSGGTDTSYEQYF